This T cell receptor (beta chain) stems from a study of early T cells in non-severe SARS-CoV-2 infection. Overall study results and limits: Anti-spike CD8 specificities were favored by VDJdb matching, whose results missed private and CD4 specificities.

Within the sample, this clonotype is medium-sized. What it recognizes is unknown. From germline, CDR1 is MNHEY and CDR2 SVGEGT. CDR3 length: 14 amino acids. V gave up 8 bases and J gave up 6 bases, with 16 bases separating them. MiXCR, run by TCRdb on the 5' RACE reads, gives a single entry per CDR3 protein. The sample lists tens of thousands of distinct CDR3 sequences, roughly 9.7% occurring once. What was sequenced was whole blood. The V and J genes are TRBV6-2 or TRBV6-3 and TRBJ2-2; the D gene is possibly TRBD2 (6 bases). The TCR comes from an adult who was a healthcare worker with PCR-confirmed SARS-CoV-2 infection or an uninfected control (not recorded which). Written as DNA, the CDR3 is TGTGCCAGCCATCTAGGCGGGACGGCCGGGGAGCTGTTTTTT. The encoded protein is CASHLGGTAGELFF.